A single sample gave rise to the 29 T cell receptor beta chains below, sequenced in a study of early T cells in non-severe SARS-CoV-2 infection. TCRdb re-derived calls from the 5' RACE reads in MiXCR, one entry per CDR3 protein. Found here are 88,000 or so distinct CDR3 sequences, 14% to 15% of them singletons; the top ten hold 4.5% to 7%. The source material was whole blood. Source of these receptors: an adult who was a healthcare worker with PCR-confirmed SARS-CoV-2 infection or an uninfected control (not recorded which).

This clonotype has more than one count but fewer than ten. The V and J genes are TRBV24-1 and TRBJ2-1, with D perhaps TRBD1 (5 bases). The germline V gene encodes CDR1 KGHDR and CDR2 SFDVKD. Trimming pared 9 bases from V and 7 bases from J, leaving 18 bases between. The CDR3 length is 14 residues. CDR3 bases: TGTGCCACCGTCCCCACAGGTAGACCGAATGAGCAGTTCTTC. The encoded protein is CATVPTGRPNEQFF.

This clonotype was counted many times. The chain is built from TRBV28 and TRBJ2-2, with unresolved D. The CDR3 sequence is 13 residues long. The V gene lost 11 bases and the J gene lost 0 bases, with 10 bases spanning the gap. CDR1 is MDHEN, CDR2 SYDVKM, per germline. CDR3 amino acids: CASQFANTGELFF. CDR3 nucleotide sequence: TGTGCCTCGCAGTTCGCGAACACCGGGGAGCTGTTTTTT.

The table lists this clonotype with many counts. V usage is TRBV11-2 and J usage is TRBJ2-3, with a tentative D call TRBD2 (5 bases). CDR3 length: 16 residues. Germline V lookup: CDR1 SGHAT, CDR2 FQNNGV. Trimming removed 6 bases at V and 0 bases at J, with 16 bases between. The CDR3 loop is CASSRRGILSTDTQYF. CDR3 coding DNA: TGTGCCAGCAGTCGCCGAGGGATTTTAAGCACAGATACGCAGTATTTT.

This chain links TRBV28 with TRBJ2-6, with 12 bases that match TRBD1. Per the germline V gene, CDR1 is MDHEN and CDR2 is SYDVKM. The CDR3 runs to 17 residues. The trim removed 5 bases at V and 3 bases at J, leaving 5 bases unmatched. In DNA, the CDR3 is TGTGCCAGCAGTCAATGGGACAGGGGGCGTGGGGCCAACGTCCTGACTTTC. The encoded protein is CASSQWDRGRGANVLTF.

The rearrangement uses TRBV7-2 and TRBJ2-5; 10 bases agree with TRBD2. Germline V gene lookup returns CDR1 SGHTA and CDR2 FQGNSA. The ends lost 6 bases at V and 4 bases at J; junction bases unmatched: 2. This CDR3 region has 13 residues. In DNA, the CDR3 is TGTGCCAGCAGACGACTAGCGGGAGAGACCCAGTACTTC. Amino acids: CASRRLAGETQYF.

There are a few counts of this clonotype. The V and J genes are TRBV11-2 and TRBJ2-6; D may be TRBD1 (5 bases). The CDR3 sequence is 18 residues long. Germline V CDR1 and CDR2: SGHAT, FQNNGV. Trimming removed 1 base from V and 0 bases from J, with 13 bases in between. The CDR3 reads CASSLVRVGYSGANVLTF. In DNA form, the CDR3 reads TGTGCCAGCAGCTTAGTCAGGGTGGGATACTCTGGGGCCAACGTCCTGACTTTC.

The chain couples TRBV7-6 to TRBJ2-2; D gene ambiguous. CDR3 length: 15 residues. V was clipped by 1 base and J by 4 bases, with 10 bases between them. Germline V gene lookup returns CDR1 SGHVS and CDR2 FNYEAQ. The CDR3, as DNA: TGTGCCAGCAGCTTAGGGGTTTCGGCCACCGGGGAGCTGTTTTTT. It codes for CASSLGVSATGELFF.

V is TRBV28 and J is TRBJ2-7; D might be TRBD1 (6 bases). V lost 6 bases and J lost 4, with 16 bases in between. The CDR3 covers 14 residues. Germline CDR1 reads MDHEN; CDR2 reads SYDVKM. CDR3 residues: CASSHGWGRYEQYF. The CDR3 DNA follows: TGTGCCAGCAGCCACGGATGGGGGCGGTACGAGCAGTACTTC.

This clonotype was detected only a few times. The chain has TRBV12-3 or TRBV12-4 and TRBJ2-4, with unresolved D. The CDR3 is 13 residues long. Trimming pared 5 bases from V and 9 bases from J, leaving 14 bases between. CDR3 nucleotides: TGTGCCAGCAGTCAGGAGACAAGAGGCATTCAGTACTTC. It is translated as CASSQETRGIQYF.

This clonotype was detected many times. The chain uses TRBV7-2 and TRBJ2-5, with D unclear. The V end lost 2 bases, the J end lost 4 bases, and 8 bases lay between the germline ends. CDR3 length: 13 amino acids. Germline values: CDR1 SGHTA, CDR2 FQGNSA. CDR3: CASSLPHSETQYF. The CDR3 DNA reads TGTGCCAGCAGCTTACCCCATTCAGAGACCCAGTACTTC. Variable domain in full (rest from reference TRBV7-2 and TRBJ2-5): GAGVSQSPSNKVTEKGKDVELRCDPISGHTALYWYRQSLGQGLEFLIYFQGNSAPDKSGLPSDRFSAERTGGSVSTLTIQRTQQEDSAVYLCASSLPHSETQYFGPGTRLLVL.

The rearrangement links TRBV7-2 to TRBJ2-5; no firm D call. There are 13 residues in the CDR3. Germline V gene data show CDR1 as SGHTA and CDR2 as FQGNSA. V shed 5 bases and J shed 5 bases, with 12 bases lying between them. This CDR3 is CASSTSRPETQYF. The CDR3 DNA reads as TGTGCCAGCAGCACCTCCCGCCCGGAGACCCAGTACTTC.

This clonotype was counted between two and nine times. J is TRBJ2-3 and V is TRBV7-8, with a possible D match to TRBD2 (6 bases). CDR1 SGHVS and CDR2 FQNEAQ come from the germline V gene. The CDR3 consists of 15 residues. V shed 6 bases and J shed 3 bases, with 16 bases lying between them. In DNA, the CDR3 is TGTGCCAGCAGGGTAGTCGGGAGTAGTACAGATACGCAGTATTTT. Translating gives CASRVVGSSTDTQYF. Using reference TRBV7-8 and TRBJ2-3 for the parts outside the CDR3, the full variable domain is GAGVSQSPRYKVAKRGQDVALRCDPISGHVSLFWYQQALGQGPEFLTYFQNEAQLDKSGLPSDRFFAERPEGSVSTLKIQRTQQEDSAVYLCASRVVGSSTDTQYFGPGTRLTVL.

This clonotype has a count of ten or more. This chain joins TRBV20-1 and TRBJ2-1; TRBD2 aligns across 11 bases. J was trimmed by 6 bases and V by 2 bases; bases with no gene match: 6. The CDR3 extends over 15 amino acids. The germline V gene encodes CDR1 DFQATT and CDR2 SNEGSKA (reference sequence). The CDR3 sequence: CSARPLAGGRNEQFF. CDR3 sequence (DNA): TGCAGTGCTAGACCGCTAGCGGGAGGTCGCAATGAGCAGTTCTTC.

The rearrangement uses TRBV20-1 and TRBJ2-1, with D possibly being TRBD2 (5 bases). This CDR3 has 16 residues. Germline CDR1 and CDR2: DFQATT and SNEGSKA (reference sequence). Trimming removed 5 bases from V and 2 bases from J, with 19 bases in between. CDR3 sequence (DNA): TGCAGTGCTCCCCGGGGTCCGGCGGAGGCCTACAATGAGCAGTTCTTC. This translates into CSAPRGPAEAYNEQFF.

This clonotype came up a few times. The J gene is TRBJ2-2, the V gene TRBV28, with no clear D. CDR1 and CDR2 (germline): MDHEN, SYDVKM. Deletions cut 6 bases from V and 3 bases from J, with 8 bases between. This CDR3 contains 13 residues. Here the CDR3 DNA reads TGTGCCAGCAGCTACAGAGACACCGGGGAGCTGTTTTTT. It translates to CASSYRDTGELFF.

This clonotype was observed a few times. In DNA form, the CDR3 reads TGCAGTGCTAGAAGGTTTGACAGTTCCGTCGAGCAGTACTTC. Its protein product is CSARRFDSSVEQYF. This chain links TRBV20-1 with TRBJ2-7; a weak D match, TRBD1 (5 bases). Germline CDR1 reads DFQATT; CDR2 reads SNEGSKA (reference sequence). V shed 2 bases and J shed 6 bases, with 17 bases lying between them. The CDR3 is 14 residues long.

The gene calls are TRBV7-2 and TRBJ2-7, with D possibly TRBD2 on 6 matching bases. The germline V gene has CDR1 SGHTA and CDR2 FQGNSA. The V end was cut by 6 bases, the J end by 0 bases, with 9 bases between. CDR3 length: 13 residues. The CDR3 region is CASRLTSSYEQYF. CDR3 in DNA: TGTGCCAGCAGATTGACTAGCTCCTACGAGCAGTACTTC.

This clonotype was counted many times. The CDR3 protein is CASSLDRDQPQHF. The CDR3 region has the DNA TGTGCCAGCAGCTTGGACAGAGATCAGCCCCAGCATTTT. The chain couples TRBV11-2 to TRBJ1-5, with D tentatively TRBD1 (6 bases). V lost 3 bases and J lost 5, with 8 bases in between. The germline CDR1 and CDR2 sequences are SGHAT and FQNNGV. The CDR3 is 13 amino acids.

The table lists this clonotype with a few counts. The CDR3 does not end in the conserved phenylalanine or tryptophan, so this is likely a read error. The DNA is omitted, as the CDR3 cannot be located on it reliably, and the CDR3 follows TCRdb's listing. The V gene is TRBV7-8, the J gene TRBJ2-1; the table calls TRBD2, which could not be checked here. Germline lookup yields CDR1 SGHVS and CDR2 FQNEAQ. The CDR3 adds up to 16 amino acids, both ends counted. CDR3 protein: CASTISPSLGSGSFFV.

This clonotype was observed a handful of times. This chain joins TRBV11-2 and TRBJ1-1; tentative D call: TRBD1 (6 bases). This CDR3 is 13 amino acids long. Trimming stripped 5 bases from V and 8 bases from J, with 15 bases between. Germline CDR1 is SGHAT and CDR2 is FQNNGV. The CDR3 DNA is TGTGCCAGCAGCATCACCTGGGGGCTCGAAGCTTTCTTT. As protein: CASSITWGLEAFF.

The V call is TRBV5-6, the J call TRBJ2-1; 10 bases are a match to TRBD2. The CDR3 runs to 15 residues. Germline V gene lookup returns CDR1 SGHDT and CDR2 YYEEEE. V shed 2 bases and J 7 bases; nucleotides not matched to a gene: 6. CDR3 protein: CASSFPSGRGNEQFF. The CDR3, as DNA: TGTGCCAGCAGCTTCCCTAGCGGGAGAGGGAATGAGCAGTTCTTC.

The chain couples TRBV20-1 to TRBJ2-1; no reliable D call. The CDR3 sequence is 12 residues long. Looked up from germline, CDR1 is DFQATT and CDR2 is SNEGSKA (reference sequence). V was trimmed by 3 bases and J by 8 bases, leaving 11 bases between them. The CDR3 loop reads CSASISGHEQFF. The CDR3 bases are TGCAGTGCTAGTATCTCCGGCCATGAGCAGTTCTTC.

CDR3 residues: CASSHYYSQETQYF. CDR3 coding DNA: TGTGCCAGCAGCCACTACTATTCCCAAGAGACCCAGTACTTC. The chain couples TRBV11-2 to TRBJ2-5; D not resolved. V dropped 5 bases and J dropped 1 base, with 11 bases sitting between them. The CDR3 extends over 14 amino acids. CDR1 is SGHAT, CDR2 FQNNGV, per germline.

The chain is built from TRBV7-6 and TRBJ2-5; 10 positions match TRBD2. Germline loops: CDR1 SGHVS, CDR2 FNYEAQ. V shed 5 bases, J shed 2 bases, and the junction held 8 bases outside the gene matches. This CDR3 spans 16 amino acids. This chain's CDR3 is CASSPPGLAHQETQYF. Here the CDR3 DNA reads TGTGCCAGCAGCCCACCGGGACTAGCGCATCAAGAGACCCAGTACTTC.

The V and J genes are TRBV4-3 and TRBJ2-2; D could derive from TRBD1 or TRBD2 (5 bases each). Germline V gene sequence: CDR1 LGHNA, CDR2 YSLEER. The CDR3 is 17 residues long. Between the trimmed V and J ends, which lost 4 bases and 8 bases, there was a span of 23 bases. Written as DNA, the CDR3 is TGCGCCAGCAGCCTTGACCCCCGGGACCTACCCTATGGGGAGCTGTTTTTT. It specifies CASSLDPRDLPYGELFF.

This clonotype was observed a handful of times. The genes are TRBV28 and TRBJ1-4; TRBD1 aligns across 8 bases. Per the germline V gene, CDR1 is MDHEN and CDR2 is SYDVKM. V dropped 5 bases and J dropped 8; count of bases not matched to a gene: 10. The CDR3 spans 15 residues. CDR3 in DNA: TGTGCCAGCAGTATGCGGACAGGGAACAGGGAAAAACTGTTTTTT. Translated, it gives CASSMRTGNREKLFF.

The chain has TRBV20-1 and TRBJ2-5; 7 nucleotides line up with TRBD2. Losses at the gene ends were 6 bases for V and 5 bases for J; bases not matched to a gene: 9. This CDR3 is 13 amino acids long. Germline loops: CDR1 DFQATT, CDR2 SNEGSKA (reference sequence). CDR3 sequence: CSAPRKGGETQYF. DNA for the CDR3: TGCAGTGCCCCAAGAAAGGGAGGGGAGACCCAGTACTTC.

There are a few counts of this clonotype. The gene calls are TRBV5-1 and TRBJ2-7, with D perhaps being TRBD1 or TRBD2 (6 bases each). The CDR3 covers 13 residues. Per germline, CDR1 SGHRS and CDR2 YFSETQ. Trimming cost V 6 bases and J 1 base, with 11 bases left between them. In nucleotides, the CDR3 is TGCGCCAGCACTGGAGGGGGTTCCTACGAGCAGTACTTC. This codes for CASTGGGSYEQYF.

This clonotype was observed a few times. The chain couples TRBV11-2 to TRBJ2-7, with 7 bases matching TRBD1. The ends lost 5 bases at V and 1 base at J; junction bases unmatched: 11. The germline gives CDR1 SGHAT, CDR2 FQNNGV. The CDR3 totals 16 residues. For the CDR3, the DNA is TGTGCCAGCAGCCTGGGGTATGGGACAGAATCCTACGAGCAGTACTTC. Translation: CASSLGYGTESYEQYF.